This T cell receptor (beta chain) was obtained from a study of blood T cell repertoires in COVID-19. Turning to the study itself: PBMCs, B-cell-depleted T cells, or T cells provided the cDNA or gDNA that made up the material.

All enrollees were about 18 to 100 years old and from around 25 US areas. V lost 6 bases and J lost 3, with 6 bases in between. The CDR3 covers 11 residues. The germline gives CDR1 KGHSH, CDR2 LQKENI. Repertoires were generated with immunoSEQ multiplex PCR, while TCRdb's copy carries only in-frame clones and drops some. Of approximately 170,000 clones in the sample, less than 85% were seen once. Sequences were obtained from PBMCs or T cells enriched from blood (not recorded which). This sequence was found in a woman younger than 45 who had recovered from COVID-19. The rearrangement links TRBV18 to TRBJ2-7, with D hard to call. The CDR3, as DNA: TGTGCCAGCTCTGACATCTACGAGCAGTACTTC. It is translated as CASSDIYEQYF.